One sample yielded the 6 T cell receptor beta chains listed below, sequenced in a study of CD8 T cells in acute hepatitis C reinfection (dated by TCRdb to the early 2020s). The sample's time point label, decoded: naive CD8 control sorted from an acute-time-point sample. The library was generated by the immunoSEQ multiplex PCR assay. Held by TCRdb, this immuneACCESS table contains in-frame sequences only and omits some clones. Under half of the omission traces to an unresolved V gene where checked; the cause of the rest is unknown. The sample table records 30,000 to 40,000 clones; 85% to 90% of these occur just once. The biggest ten clones account for more than 0.4% of the sample. Sequencing input: naive CD8+ T cells from PBMCs. The cell subset or site tag for this specimen amounts to: sorted total naive CD45RO-negative CD8+ T cells. The origin of the receptors is a man between 25 and 39 years old with chronic hepatitis C.

The V call is TRBV14, the J call TRBJ1-1; D perhaps matches TRBD1 (5 bases). The CDR3 has 13 amino acids. Per germline, CDR1 SGHDN and CDR2 FVKESK. Trimming left V 1 base short and J 10 bases short, with 13 bases between. For the CDR3, the DNA is TGTGCCAGCAGCCAAGGGACACAGGTTTTAGCTTTCTTT. Translated, it gives CASSQGTQVLAFF.

This chain links TRBV6-4 with TRBJ2-7, with 7 positions matching TRBD1. The CDR3 runs 20 residues. Germline V lookup: CDR1 MRHNA, CDR2 SNTAGT. The trim removed 0 bases at V and 3 bases at J, leaving 20 bases unmatched. The CDR3 DNA reads TGTGCCAGCAGTGACTCGAGGGTGTACAGGGGCACTCGACTATACTACGAGCAGTACTTC. Its protein product is CASSDSRVYRGTRLYYEQYF.

A single count supports this clone. The chain carries TRBV10-3 and TRBJ2-1; TRBD2 agrees at 7 bases. Germline lookup yields CDR1 ENHRY and CDR2 SYGVKD. The CDR3 extends over 11 amino acids. V gave up 10 bases and J gave up 9 bases; unmatched junction bases: 6. This CDR3 reads CATLLASEQFF. In nucleotides, the CDR3 is TGTGCCACGCTACTAGCGTCTGAGCAGTTCTTC.

The chain has TRBV4-1 and TRBJ2-5, with 7 nucleotides matching TRBD1. Per the germline V gene, CDR1 is MGHRA and CDR2 is YSYEKL. The junction had 6 bases not matched to a gene; V was cut back by 0 bases and J by 5 bases. The CDR3 is 15 residues long. CDR3 in amino acids: CASSQEMGTAETQYF. Written as DNA, the CDR3 is TGCGCCAGCAGCCAAGAAATGGGGACAGCGGAGACCCAGTACTTC.

The J gene is TRBJ1-2, the V gene TRBV4-2; D remains ambiguous. From germline, CDR1 is LGHNA and CDR2 YNFKEQ. The V gene lost 2 bases and the J gene lost 2 bases, with 18 bases spanning the gap. The CDR3 contains 17 residues. The CDR3 here is CASSQPTDTFRNYGYTF. CDR3 DNA sequence: TGTGCCAGCAGCCAACCTACTGACACATTCCGGAACTATGGCTACACCTTC.

This chain links TRBV29-1 with TRBJ2-7, with 7 bases matching TRBD1. Germline V lookup: CDR1 SQVTM, CDR2 ANQGSEA. Unmatched junction bases numbered 8, after V lost 7 bases and J lost 2 bases. The CDR3 length is 13 residues. Written as DNA, the CDR3 is TGCAGCGCCAGGACAGGCGGAACCTACGAGCAGTACTTC. It encodes CSARTGGTYEQYF.